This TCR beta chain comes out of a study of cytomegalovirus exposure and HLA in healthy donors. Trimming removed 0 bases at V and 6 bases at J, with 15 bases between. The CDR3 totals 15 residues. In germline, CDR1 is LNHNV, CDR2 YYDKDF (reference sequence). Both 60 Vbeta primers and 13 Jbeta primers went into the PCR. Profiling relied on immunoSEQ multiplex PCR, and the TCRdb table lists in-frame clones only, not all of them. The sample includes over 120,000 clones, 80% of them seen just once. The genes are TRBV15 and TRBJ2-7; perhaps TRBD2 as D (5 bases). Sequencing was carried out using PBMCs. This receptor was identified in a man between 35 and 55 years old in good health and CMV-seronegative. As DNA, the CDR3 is TGTGCCACCAGCAGAGAGAGGGTGGGTAGTTTCGAGCAGTACTTC. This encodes CATSRERVGSFEQYF. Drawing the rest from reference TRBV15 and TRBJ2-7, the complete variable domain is DAMVIQNPRYQVTQFGKPVTLSCSQTLNHNVMYWYQQKSSQAPKLLFHYYDKDFNNEADTPDNFQSRRPNTSFCFLDIRSPGLGDTAMYLCATSRERVGSFEQYFGPGTRLTVT.